This TCR beta chain was found in a study of cytomegalovirus exposure and HLA in healthy donors. The CDR3 is 16 amino acids. After removal of 2 bases from V and 5 bases from J, the junction contained 7 bases not matched to a gene. Looked up from germline, CDR1 is SEHNR and CDR2 is FQNEAQ (reference sequence). The primer mix had 60 Vbeta and 13 Jbeta primers. Clones were read by immunoSEQ multiplex PCR, and TCRdb kept only the in-frame ones, dropping some. Counted here are more than 150,000 clones, roughly 84% occurring once; the ten biggest clones make up 0.2% to 0.3%. The gene calls are TRBV7-9 and TRBJ1-2, with TRBD1 matching 11 bases. This receptor was identified in a girl in the first two years of life in good health and CMV-seronegative. The sequenced sample consisted of PBMCs. The chain's CDR3 is CASSLPGTGGGYGYTF. As DNA, the CDR3 is TGTGCCAGCAGCTTACCCGGGACAGGGGGTGGTTATGGCTACACCTTC.